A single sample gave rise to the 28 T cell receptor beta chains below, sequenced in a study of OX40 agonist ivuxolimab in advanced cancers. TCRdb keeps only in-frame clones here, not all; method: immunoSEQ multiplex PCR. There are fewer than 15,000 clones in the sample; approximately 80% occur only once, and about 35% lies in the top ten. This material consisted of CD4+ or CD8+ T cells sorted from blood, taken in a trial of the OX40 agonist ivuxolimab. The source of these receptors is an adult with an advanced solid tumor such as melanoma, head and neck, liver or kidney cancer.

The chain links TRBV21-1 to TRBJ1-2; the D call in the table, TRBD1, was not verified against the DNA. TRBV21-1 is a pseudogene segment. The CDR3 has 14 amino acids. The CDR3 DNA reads TGTGCCAGCAGCAAAGGGGGCTGGGACTATGGCTACACCTTC. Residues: CASSKGGWDYGYTF.

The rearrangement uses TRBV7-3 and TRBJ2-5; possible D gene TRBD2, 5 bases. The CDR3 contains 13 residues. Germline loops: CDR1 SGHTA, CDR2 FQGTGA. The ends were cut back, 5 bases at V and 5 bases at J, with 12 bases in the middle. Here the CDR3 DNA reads TGTGCCAGCAGCCCCGGGGTACGGGAGACCCAGTACTTC. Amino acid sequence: CASSPGVRETQYF.

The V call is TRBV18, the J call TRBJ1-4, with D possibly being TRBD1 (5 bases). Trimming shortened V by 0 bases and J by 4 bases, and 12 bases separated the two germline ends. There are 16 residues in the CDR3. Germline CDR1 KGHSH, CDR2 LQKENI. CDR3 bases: TGTGCCAGCTCACCACCACCGGGACCGGATAATGAAAAACTGTTTTTT. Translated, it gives CASSPPPGPDNEKLFF. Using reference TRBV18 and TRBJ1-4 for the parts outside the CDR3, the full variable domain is NAGVMQNPRHLVRRRGQEARLRCSPMKGHSHVYWYRQLPEEGLKFMVYLQKENIIDESGMPKERFSAEFPKEGPSILRIQQVVRGDSAAYFCASSPPPGPDNEKLFFGSGTQLSVL.

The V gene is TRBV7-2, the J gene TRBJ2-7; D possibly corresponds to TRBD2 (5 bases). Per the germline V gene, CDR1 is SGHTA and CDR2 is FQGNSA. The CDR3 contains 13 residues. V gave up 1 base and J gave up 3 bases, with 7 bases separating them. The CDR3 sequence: CASSLGRNYEQYF. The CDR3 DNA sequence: TGTGCCAGCAGCTTAGGGAGGAACTACGAGCAGTACTTC.

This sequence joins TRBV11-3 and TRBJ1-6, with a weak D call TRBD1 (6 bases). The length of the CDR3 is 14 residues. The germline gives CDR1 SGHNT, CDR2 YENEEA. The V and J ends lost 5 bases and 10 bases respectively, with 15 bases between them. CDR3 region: CASSPDQGSSPLHF. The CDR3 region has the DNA TGTGCCAGCAGCCCCGACCAGGGGAGCTCACCCCTCCACTTT.

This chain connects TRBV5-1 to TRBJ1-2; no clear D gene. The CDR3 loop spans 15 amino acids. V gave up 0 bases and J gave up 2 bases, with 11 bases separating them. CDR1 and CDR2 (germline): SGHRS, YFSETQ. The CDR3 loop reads CASSLAPRSNYGYTF. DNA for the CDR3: TGCGCCAGCAGCTTGGCCCCCCGGTCCAACTATGGCTACACCTTC.

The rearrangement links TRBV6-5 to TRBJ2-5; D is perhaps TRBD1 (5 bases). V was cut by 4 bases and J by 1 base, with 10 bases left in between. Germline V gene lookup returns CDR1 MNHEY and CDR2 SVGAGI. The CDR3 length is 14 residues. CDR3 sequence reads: CASSSRQPQETQYF. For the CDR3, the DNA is TGTGCCAGCAGTTCAAGACAGCCCCAAGAGACCCAGTACTTC.

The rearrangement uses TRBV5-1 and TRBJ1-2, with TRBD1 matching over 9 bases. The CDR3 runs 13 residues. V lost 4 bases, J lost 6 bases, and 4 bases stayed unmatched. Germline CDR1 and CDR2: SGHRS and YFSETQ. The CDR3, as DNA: TGCGCCAGCAGCGGGACAGGGTTCAATGGCTACACCTTC. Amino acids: CASSGTGFNGYTF.

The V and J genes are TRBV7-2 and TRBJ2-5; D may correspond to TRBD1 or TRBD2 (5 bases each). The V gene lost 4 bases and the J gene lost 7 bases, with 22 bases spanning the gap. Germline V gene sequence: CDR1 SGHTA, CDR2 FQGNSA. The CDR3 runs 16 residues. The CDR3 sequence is CASSSEPGPRVGTQYF. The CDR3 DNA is TGTGCCAGCAGCTCCGAACCGGGACCCAGGGTCGGGACCCAGTACTTC.

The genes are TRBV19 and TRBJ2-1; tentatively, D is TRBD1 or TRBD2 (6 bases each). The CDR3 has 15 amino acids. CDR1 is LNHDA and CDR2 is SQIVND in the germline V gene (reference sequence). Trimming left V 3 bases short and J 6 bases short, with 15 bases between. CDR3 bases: TGTGCCAGTAGTATCGGGGGCGGAGCCCTCAATGAGCAGTTCTTC. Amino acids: CASSIGGGALNEQFF.

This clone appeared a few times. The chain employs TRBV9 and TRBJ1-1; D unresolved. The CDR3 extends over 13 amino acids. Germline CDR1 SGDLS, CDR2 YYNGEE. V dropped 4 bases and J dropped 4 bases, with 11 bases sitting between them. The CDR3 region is CASSPGPGTEAFF. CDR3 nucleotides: TGTGCCAGCAGCCCCGGGCCCGGCACTGAAGCTTTCTTT.

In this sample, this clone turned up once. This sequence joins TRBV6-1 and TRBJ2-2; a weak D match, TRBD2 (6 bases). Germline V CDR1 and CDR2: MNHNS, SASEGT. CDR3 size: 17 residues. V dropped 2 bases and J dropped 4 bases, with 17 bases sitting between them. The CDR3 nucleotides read TGTGCCAGCAGTGAATGGAGGGGAGGCCGGGGCACCGGGGAGCTGTTTTTT. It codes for CASSEWRGGRGTGELFF.

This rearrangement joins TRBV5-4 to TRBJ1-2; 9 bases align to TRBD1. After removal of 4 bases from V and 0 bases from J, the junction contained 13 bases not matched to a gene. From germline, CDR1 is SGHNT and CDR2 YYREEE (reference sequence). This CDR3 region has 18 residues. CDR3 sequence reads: CASSQEADRGLANYGYTF. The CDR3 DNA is TGTGCCAGCAGCCAAGAGGCGGACAGGGGCTTAGCTAACTATGGCTACACCTTC. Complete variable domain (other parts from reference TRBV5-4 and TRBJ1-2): ETGVTQSPTHLIKTRGQQVTLRCSSQSGHNTVSWYQQALGQGPQFIFQYYREEENGRGNFPPRFSGLQFPNYSSELNVNALELDDSALYLCASSQEADRGLANYGYTFGSGTRLTVV.

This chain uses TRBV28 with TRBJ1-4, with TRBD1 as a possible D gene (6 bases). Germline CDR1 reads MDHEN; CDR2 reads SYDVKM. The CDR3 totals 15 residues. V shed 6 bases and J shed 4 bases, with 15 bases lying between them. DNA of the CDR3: TGTGCCAGCAGGCCCCTCAGGGGAGGTAATGAAAAACTGTTTTTT. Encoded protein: CASRPLRGGNEKLFF.

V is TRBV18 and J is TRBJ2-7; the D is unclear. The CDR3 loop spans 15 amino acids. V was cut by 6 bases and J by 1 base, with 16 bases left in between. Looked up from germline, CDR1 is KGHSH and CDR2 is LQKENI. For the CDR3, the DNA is TGTGCCAGCTCTAAGGGCACGGGCGTTTCCTACGAGCAGTACTTC. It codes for CASSKGTGVSYEQYF.

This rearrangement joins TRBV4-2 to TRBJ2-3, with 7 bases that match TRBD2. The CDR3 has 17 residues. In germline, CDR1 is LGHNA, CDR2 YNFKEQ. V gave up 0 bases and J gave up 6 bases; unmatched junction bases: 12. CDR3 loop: CASSQDPSGGERDTQYF. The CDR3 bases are TGTGCCAGCAGCCAAGATCCTTCGGGGGGTGAGAGGGATACGCAGTATTTT.

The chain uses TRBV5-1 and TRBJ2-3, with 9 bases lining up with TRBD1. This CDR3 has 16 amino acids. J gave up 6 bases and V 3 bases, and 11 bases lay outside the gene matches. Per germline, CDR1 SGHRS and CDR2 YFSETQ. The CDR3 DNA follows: TGCGCCAGCAGCTGGGACAGGGAAGGAGGAGGGGATACGCAGTATTTT. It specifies CASSWDREGGGDTQYF.

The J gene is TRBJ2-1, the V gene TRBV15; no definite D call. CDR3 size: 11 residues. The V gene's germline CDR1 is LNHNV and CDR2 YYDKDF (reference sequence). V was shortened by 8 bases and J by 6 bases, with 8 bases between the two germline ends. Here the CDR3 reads CATATGNEQFF. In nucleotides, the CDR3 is TGTGCCACCGCGACGGGCAATGAGCAGTTCTTC. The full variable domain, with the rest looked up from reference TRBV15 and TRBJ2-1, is DAMVIQNPRYQVTQFGKPVTLSCSQTLNHNVMYWYQQKSSQAPKLLFHYYDKDFNNEADTPDNFQSRRPNTSFCFLDIRSPGLGDTAMYLCATATGNEQFFGPGTRLTVL.

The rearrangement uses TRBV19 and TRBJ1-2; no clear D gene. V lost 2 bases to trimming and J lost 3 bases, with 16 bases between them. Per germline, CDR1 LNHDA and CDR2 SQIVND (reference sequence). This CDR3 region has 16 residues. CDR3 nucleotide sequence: TGTGCCAGTAGTATAACCGGCCGGGTAGGAGACTATGGCTACACCTTC. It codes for CASSITGRVGDYGYTF. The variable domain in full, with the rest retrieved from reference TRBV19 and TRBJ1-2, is DGGITQSPKYLFRKEGQNVTLSCEQNLNHDAMYWYRQDPGQGLRLIYYSQIVNDFQKGDIAEGYSVSREKKESFPLTVTSAQKNPTAFYLCASSITGRVGDYGYTFGSGTRLTVV.

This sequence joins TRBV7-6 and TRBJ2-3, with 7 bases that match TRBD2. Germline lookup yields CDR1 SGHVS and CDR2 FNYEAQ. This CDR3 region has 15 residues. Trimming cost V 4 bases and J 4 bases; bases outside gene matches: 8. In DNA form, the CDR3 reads TGTGCCAGCAGCTCTAGGGAAGGGAGGGCAGATACGCAGTATTTT. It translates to CASSSREGRADTQYF.

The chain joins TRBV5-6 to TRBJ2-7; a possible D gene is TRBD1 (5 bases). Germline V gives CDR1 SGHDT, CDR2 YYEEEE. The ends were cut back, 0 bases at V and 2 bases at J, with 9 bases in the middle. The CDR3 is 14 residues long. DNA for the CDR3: TGTGCCAGCAGCTTGGGGGGCGAAACCTACGAGCAGTACTTC. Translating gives CASSLGGETYEQYF.

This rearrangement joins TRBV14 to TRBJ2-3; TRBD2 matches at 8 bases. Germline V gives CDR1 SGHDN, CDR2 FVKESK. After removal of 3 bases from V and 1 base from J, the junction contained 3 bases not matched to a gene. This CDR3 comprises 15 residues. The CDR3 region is CASSQRGDRTDTQYF. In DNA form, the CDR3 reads TGTGCCAGCAGCCAGCGGGGGGACCGCACAGATACGCAGTATTTT. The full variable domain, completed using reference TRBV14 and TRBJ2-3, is EAGVTQFPSHSVIEKGQTVTLRCDPISGHDNLYWYRRVMGKEIKFLLHFVKESKQDESGMPNNRFLAERTGGTYSTLKVQPAELEDSGVYFCASSQRGDRTDTQYFGPGTRLTVL.

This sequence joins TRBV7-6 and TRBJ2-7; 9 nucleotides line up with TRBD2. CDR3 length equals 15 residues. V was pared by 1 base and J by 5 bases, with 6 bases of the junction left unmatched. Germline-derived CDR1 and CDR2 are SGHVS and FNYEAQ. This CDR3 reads CASSLGIAGVDEQYF. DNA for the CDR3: TGTGCCAGCAGCTTAGGTATAGCGGGAGTCGACGAGCAGTACTTC. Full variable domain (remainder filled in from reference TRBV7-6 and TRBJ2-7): GAGVSQSPRYKVTKRGQDVALRCDPISGHVSLYWYRQALGQGPEFLTYFNYEAQQDKSGLPNDRFSAERPEGSISTLTIQRTEQRDSAMYRCASSLGIAGVDEQYFGPGTRLTVT.

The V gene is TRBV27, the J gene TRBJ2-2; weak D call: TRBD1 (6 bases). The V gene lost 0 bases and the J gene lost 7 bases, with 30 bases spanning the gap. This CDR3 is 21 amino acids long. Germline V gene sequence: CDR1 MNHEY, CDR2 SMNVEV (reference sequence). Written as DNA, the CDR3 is TGTGCCAGCAGTTTATCGGACCGGGACACCCACAATGGGTCGACGGGCGGGGAGCTGTTTTTT. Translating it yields CASSLSDRDTHNGSTGGELFF.

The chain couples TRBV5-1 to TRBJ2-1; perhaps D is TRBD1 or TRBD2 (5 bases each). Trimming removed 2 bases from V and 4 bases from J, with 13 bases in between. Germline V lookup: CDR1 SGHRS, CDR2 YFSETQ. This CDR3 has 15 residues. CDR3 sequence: CASSFGEGLYNEQFF. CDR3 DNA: TGCGCCAGCAGCTTCGGCGAGGGGCTTTACAATGAGCAGTTCTTC.

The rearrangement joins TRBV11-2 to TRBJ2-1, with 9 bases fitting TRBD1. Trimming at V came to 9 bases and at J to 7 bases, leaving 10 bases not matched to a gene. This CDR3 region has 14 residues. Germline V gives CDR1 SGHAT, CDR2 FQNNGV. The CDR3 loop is CASTGTGYKNEQFF. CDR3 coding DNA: TGTGCCAGTACCGGGACAGGGTACAAGAATGAGCAGTTCTTC.

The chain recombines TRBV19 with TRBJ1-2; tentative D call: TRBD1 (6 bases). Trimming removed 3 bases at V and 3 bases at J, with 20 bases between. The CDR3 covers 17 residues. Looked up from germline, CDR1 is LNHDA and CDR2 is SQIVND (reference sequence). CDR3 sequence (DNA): TGTGCCAGTAGTATTCAGGGGCCCCGGGCCCCCTACTATGGCTACACCTTC. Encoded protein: CASSIQGPRAPYYGYTF. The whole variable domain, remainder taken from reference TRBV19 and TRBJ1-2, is DGGITQSPKYLFRKEGQNVTLSCEQNLNHDAMYWYRQDPGQGLRLIYYSQIVNDFQKGDIAEGYSVSREKKESFPLTVTSAQKNPTAFYLCASSIQGPRAPYYGYTFGSGTRLTVV.

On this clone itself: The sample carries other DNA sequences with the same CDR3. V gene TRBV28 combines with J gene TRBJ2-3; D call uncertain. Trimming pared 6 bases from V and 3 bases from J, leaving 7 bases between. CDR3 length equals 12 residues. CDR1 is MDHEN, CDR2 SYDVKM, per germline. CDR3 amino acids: CASSPRTDTQYF. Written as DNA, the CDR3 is TGTGCCAGCAGCCCACGGACAGATACGCAGTATTTT.